This T cell receptor beta chain was recovered during a study of shared clonotypes between healthy human individuals. Study-wide results and caveats: Several donors showed sharing of approximately 4.7% of naive CD4 clonotypes. An expected dependence of interdonor clonotype sharing on sequencing depth was noted. Researchers found naive subsets generally carried larger estimated richness than memory subsets.

Naive CD8 populations comprised CD45RO-negative cells positively selected for CCR7, excluding terminally differentiated effector memory CD45RA+ cells. The CDR3 sequence is 14 residues long. The V gene end was trimmed by 3 bases and the J gene end by 10 bases; junction bases not matched to a gene: 10. Germline lookup yields CDR1 SGHTA and CDR2 FQGTGA. As concerns this clone: Its target is unknown.

Method: immunoSEQ multiplex PCR; TCRdb's copy keeps in-frame clones and lacks some. The table has roughly 570,000 clones, 95% to 98% seen once. This TCR derives from a young man in good health. What was sequenced was naive CD8+ T cells sorted from blood. The rearrangement links TRBV7-3 to TRBJ1-1; TRBD1 matches at 8 bases. The CDR3 DNA reads as TGTGCCAGCAGCTTGTCAGGGGGCGCCGCCGGAGCTTTCTTT. Translating it yields CASSLSGGAAGAFF.